Each of the 24 T cell receptor beta chains below was sequenced from the same sample in a study of PD-1 blockade in classical Hodgkin lymphoma. Only in-frame clones appear in the TCRdb table, and some are missing; sequencing was by immunoSEQ multiplex PCR. The table lists 6,500 to 10,000 clones, roughly 84% of them singletons. Brentuximab vedotin exposure varied among the patients, all of whom had relapsed after autologous stem cell transplantation. Negative selection with magnets was how CD8+ T cells were isolated from the thawed PBMCs. The input for sequencing was CD8+ T cells from blood, taken at baseline. The receptors stem from a human donor with classical Hodgkin lymphoma.

The V gene is TRBV28, the J gene TRBJ2-7; D possibly corresponds to TRBD2 (5 bases). The CDR3 consists of 14 residues. Per the germline V gene, CDR1 is MDHEN and CDR2 is SYDVKM. V dropped 5 bases and J dropped 4 bases, with 15 bases sitting between them. CDR3 sequence: CASSHGIFGYEQYF. DNA for the CDR3: TGTGCCAGCAGTCACGGGATTTTCGGTTACGAGCAGTACTTC. The complete variable domain, with remaining parts taken from reference TRBV28 and TRBJ2-7, reads DVKVTQSSRYLVKRTGEKVFLECVQDMDHENMFWYRQDPGLGLRLIYFSYDVKMKEKGDIPEGYSVSREKKERFSLILESASTNQTSMYLCASSHGIFGYEQYFGPGTRLTVT.

The chain couples TRBV7-7 to TRBJ2-7, with TRBD2 as a possible D gene (6 bases). The CDR3 length is 16 residues. Germline-derived CDR1 and CDR2 are SSHAT and FNYEAQ (reference sequence). V was clipped by 5 bases and J by 4 bases, with 21 bases between them. The CDR3 loop reads CASSRTLTGEIYEQYF. DNA of the CDR3: TGTGCCAGCAGCCGGACTTTGACGGGAGAAATTTACGAGCAGTACTTC.

This chain's CDR3 is CASSQTLLGQGQETQYF. The CDR3 nucleotides read TGTGCCAGCAGCCAAACCTTACTGGGACAGGGACAAGAGACCCAGTACTTC. The chain has TRBV4-2 and TRBJ2-5; 9 bases are a match to TRBD1. V lost 2 bases to trimming and J lost 2 bases; unmatched junction nucleotides: 9. This CDR3 has 17 amino acids. Germline V gives CDR1 LGHNA, CDR2 YNFKEQ.

The chain carries TRBV11-1 and TRBJ1-1; TRBD1 might be the D (6 bases). This CDR3 is 14 amino acids long. CDR1 SGHAT and CDR2 FQDESV come from the germline V gene (reference sequence). V lost 5 bases and J lost 3, with 13 bases in between. The CDR3 nucleotides are TGTGCCAGCAGCGCCAGGGGTCGGGACACTGAAGCTTTCTTT. Encoded protein: CASSARGRDTEAFF.

The chain recombines TRBV10-3 with TRBJ2-1; the D is unclear. CDR3 size: 14 residues. Per germline, CDR1 ENHRY and CDR2 SYGVKD. Trimming took 3 bases from V and 0 from J, leaving 6 bases between them. The CDR3 DNA reads as TGTGCCATCAGTGACAGGACCTCCTACAATGAGCAGTTCTTC. It yields the protein CAISDRTSYNEQFF.

The genes are TRBV9 and TRBJ1-1; the match to TRBD1 covers 7 bases. The CDR3 has 15 amino acids. Germline values: CDR1 SGDLS, CDR2 YYNGEE. Trimming cost V 2 bases and J 0 bases; bases outside gene matches: 4. The CDR3 DNA sequence: TGTGCCAGCAGCGTCGTGACAGGGATGAACACTGAAGCTTTCTTT. Translated, it gives CASSVVTGMNTEAFF.

V usage is TRBV19 and J usage is TRBJ1-1; D unresolved. Looked up from germline, CDR1 is LNHDA and CDR2 is SQIVND (reference sequence). CDR3 length equals 12 residues. Trimming stripped 1 base from V and 7 bases from J, with 7 bases between. In nucleotides, the CDR3 is TGTGCCAGTAGTATAGGTAGACGTGAAGCTTTCTTT. Encoded protein: CASSIGRREAFF. Variable domain in full (rest from reference TRBV19 and TRBJ1-1): DGGITQSPKYLFRKEGQNVTLSCEQNLNHDAMYWYRQDPGQGLRLIYYSQIVNDFQKGDIAEGYSVSREKKESFPLTVTSAQKNPTAFYLCASSIGRREAFFGQGTRLTVV.

The genes are TRBV7-8 and TRBJ2-7; D may be TRBD2 (5 bases). The germline V gene has CDR1 SGHVS and CDR2 FQNEAQ. The CDR3 has 14 residues. Trimming removed 5 bases at V and 0 bases at J, with 11 bases between. CDR3 sequence: CASSVMEVSYEQYF. The CDR3 DNA follows: TGTGCCAGCAGCGTTATGGAGGTCTCCTACGAGCAGTACTTC.

The chain links TRBV6-5 to TRBJ2-3; 9 bases are a match to TRBD2. With V trimmed by 5 bases and J by 4 bases, 10 bases remained unmatched. The CDR3 contains 16 residues. From germline, CDR1 is MNHEY and CDR2 SVGAGI. In DNA, the CDR3 is TGTGCCAGCAGTAACTTAGCGGGAGTAAGGGCAGATACGCAGTATTTT. This codes for CASSNLAGVRADTQYF.

This chain uses TRBV6-1 with TRBJ2-7, with 7 bases matching TRBD2. This CDR3 comprises 13 residues. V lost 6 bases and J lost 1; bases outside the gene matches: 3. Germline values: CDR1 MNHNS, CDR2 SASEGT. This chain's CDR3 is CASSLAESYEQYF. CDR3 sequence (DNA): TGTGCCAGCAGCCTAGCGGAGTCCTACGAGCAGTACTTC.

This chain joins TRBV7-6 and TRBJ2-7, with 7 bases matching TRBD2. The CDR3 covers 16 residues. Germline CDR1 reads SGHVS; CDR2 reads FNYEAQ. Germline trimming cut 5 bases from V and 2 bases from J; bases unmatched to any gene: 12. This chain's CDR3 is CASSPATWGLTYEQYF. The CDR3 nucleotides read TGTGCCAGCAGCCCCGCCACCTGGGGACTAACCTACGAGCAGTACTTC.

This sequence joins TRBV28 and TRBJ2-5; 7 bases match TRBD2. V shed 3 bases, J shed 3 bases, and the junction held 10 bases outside the gene matches. The germline V gene has CDR1 MDHEN and CDR2 SYDVKM. The length of the CDR3 is 16 residues. The CDR3 spells CASSFMAGDMKETQYF. CDR3 coding DNA: TGTGCCAGCAGTTTTATGGCGGGAGATATGAAAGAGACCCAGTACTTC.

V is TRBV27 and J is TRBJ2-2; 9 positions match TRBD2. Trimming cost V 3 bases and J 1 base; bases outside gene matches: 3. CDR1 and CDR2 (germline): MNHEY, SMNVEV (reference sequence). CDR3 length equals 16 residues. This CDR3 reads CASSLTSGLNTGELFF. The CDR3 bases are TGTGCCAGCAGTTTGACTAGCGGACTGAACACCGGGGAGCTGTTTTTT.

The chain employs TRBV27 and TRBJ1-1; D gene uncertain. Germline lookup yields CDR1 MNHEY and CDR2 SMNVEV (reference sequence). This CDR3 contains 15 residues. With 7 bases removed from V and 1 base from J, the gap between germline ends came to 16 bases. The CDR3 nucleotides are TGTGCCAGCAACCATGATTGGAAACAGAACACTGAAGCTTTCTTT. Protein product: CASNHDWKQNTEAFF.

V gene TRBV14 combines with J gene TRBJ1-1; weak D call: TRBD1 (5 bases). Germline V gene sequence: CDR1 SGHDN, CDR2 FVKESK. The CDR3 has 14 residues. Trimming pared 3 bases from V and 7 bases from J, leaving 15 bases between. The CDR3 is CASSHMAMGGEAFF. DNA for the CDR3: TGTGCCAGCAGCCACATGGCGATGGGGGGTGAAGCTTTCTTT.

The chain combines TRBV7-6 with TRBJ2-6; the D gene is possibly TRBD2 (6 bases). The CDR3 runs to 18 residues. CDR1 is SGHVS and CDR2 is FNYEAQ in the germline V gene. The V end was cut by 7 bases, the J end by 3 bases, with 22 bases between. The CDR3 coding sequence is TGTGCCAGCAAGGAGGGGCCAGACAATTCCTTTGGGGCCAACGTCCTGACTTTC. Translated: CASKEGPDNSFGANVLTF.

CDR3 protein: CASSSFGGETYEQYF. CDR3 sequence (DNA): TGTGCCAGCAGCTCCTTCGGGGGTGAGACCTACGAGCAGTACTTC. The chain has TRBV7-9 and TRBJ2-7; D might be TRBD2 (6 bases). V was trimmed by 4 bases and J by 2 bases, leaving 15 bases between them. CDR1 and CDR2 (germline): SEHNR, FQNEAQ (reference sequence). The CDR3 consists of 15 residues. The variable domain in full, with the rest retrieved from reference TRBV7-9 and TRBJ2-7, is DTGVSQNPRHKITKRGQNVTFRCDPISEHNRLYWYRQTLGQGPEFLTYFQNEAQLEKSRLLSDRFSAERPKGSFSTLEIQRTEQGDSAMYLCASSSFGGETYEQYFGPGTRLTVT.

This chain connects TRBV4-1 to TRBJ1-5; weak D call: TRBD1 (5 bases). CDR1 and CDR2 (germline): MGHRA, YSYEKL. The CDR3 contains 15 residues. V was cut by 5 bases and J by 4 bases, with 15 bases left in between. The CDR3 sequence is CASSKRGTENQPQHF. The CDR3 DNA is TGCGCCAGCAGCAAGAGAGGGACTGAAAATCAGCCCCAGCATTTT.

This chain connects TRBV5-1 to TRBJ2-7; TRBD1 aligns across 7 bases. This CDR3 comprises 14 residues. V shed 4 bases, J shed 3 bases, and the junction held 7 bases outside the gene matches. The germline V gene has CDR1 SGHRS and CDR2 YFSETQ. The CDR3 DNA sequence: TGCGCCAGCAGCGAACGGGACAGAGGCTACGAGCAGTACTTC. Protein product: CASSERDRGYEQYF.

The V gene is TRBV7-3, the J gene TRBJ2-3, with D unresolved. The CDR3 consists of 14 residues. CDR1 and CDR2 from the germline V gene are SGHTA and FQGTGA. V was pared by 4 bases and J by 1 base, with 9 bases between. The DNA for the CDR3 is TGTGCCAGCAGCTCCGAATGGGGCACAGATACGCAGTATTTT. It encodes CASSSEWGTDTQYF.

In this sample, this clone turned up a few times. The chain joins TRBV28 to TRBJ2-1; 7 bases line up with TRBD2. The germline gives CDR1 MDHEN, CDR2 SYDVKM. This CDR3 comprises 15 residues. Trimming removed 3 bases from V and 1 base from J; junction bases left unmatched: 3. DNA of the CDR3: TGTGCCAGCAGTTTTGCGCGGGAGTCCTACAATGAGCAGTTCTTC. Protein product: CASSFARESYNEQFF.

This chain links TRBV11-2 with TRBJ2-3, with 9 bases identical to TRBD2. This CDR3 has 17 residues. Germline V gene sequence: CDR1 SGHAT, CDR2 FQNNGV. The V segment lost 5 bases and the J segment 4 bases; nucleotides outside the gene matches: 13. CDR3 nucleotides: TGTGCCAGCAGCCTGGGGCGGGAGGGCCAAACCTCAGATACGCAGTATTTT. It translates to CASSLGREGQTSDTQYF.

This clone was seen once. The rearrangement links TRBV28 to TRBJ2-7, with 12 bases that match TRBD2. CDR1 and CDR2 from the germline V gene are MDHEN and SYDVKM. This CDR3 is built from 14 residues. The V gene end was trimmed by 5 bases and the J gene end by 3 bases; junction bases not matched to a gene: 2. CDR3 sequence reads: CASSGLAGLYEQYF. CDR3 DNA sequence: TGTGCCAGCAGTGGACTAGCGGGGCTCTACGAGCAGTACTTC.

This clone was counted a single time. The CDR3 nucleotides read TGTGCCAGCAGTTTAAACAGGCAGTACGAGCAGTACTTC. Its protein product is CASSLNRQYEQYF. J is TRBJ2-7 and V is TRBV27; perhaps TRBD1 as D (5 bases). The CDR3 is made up of 13 amino acids. V lost 2 bases to trimming and J lost 4 bases, with 9 bases between them. Germline V lookup: CDR1 MNHEY, CDR2 SMNVEV (reference sequence).